Presented here are 8 T cell receptor beta chains from one specimen sequenced in a study of T-cell reconstitution after alpha-beta-depleted transplantation in children (dated by TCRdb to 2015 to 2016). Receptors were amplified or captured by PCR. The reads were generated on an Illumina HiSeq 2500. TCR library preparation used molecular barcoding, with unique molecular identifiers applied to normalize quantification of the TCRbeta repertoire. The public reads were run again by TCRdb, first through fastp at Q25 and then through MiXCR, and only productive beta chains were kept. Every distinct CDR3 protein forms one entry, paired with its most common genes and DNA. The sample table lists about 610,000 distinct CDR3 sequences, roughly 10% of them with a count of one. The biggest ten clones account for about 4.3% of the sample. The sequencing used PBMCs from the stem cell graft donor, collected from the stem cell graft. The receptor set was obtained from a human donor who donated a stem cell graft to a child with acute myeloid leukemia.

This clonotype was recorded many times. The CDR3 bases are TGTGCCAGCAGCCTTGACAGCCACTACGAGCAGTACTTC. It codes for CASSLDSHYEQYF. V gene TRBV12-3 or TRBV12-4 combines with J gene TRBJ2-7; maybe TRBD1 (5 bases). Trimming removed 6 bases at V and 3 bases at J, with 12 bases between. The CDR3 is 13 amino acids.

This clonotype was detected ten times or more. This chain joins TRBV12-3 or TRBV12-4 and TRBJ1-1, with TRBD1 matching over 7 bases. V was pared by 3 bases and J by 4 bases, with 5 bases of the junction left unmatched. This CDR3 is built from 14 residues. CDR3 loop: CASSLGPGGTEAFF. The CDR3, as DNA: TGTGCCAGCAGTTTGGGACCAGGGGGCACTGAAGCTTTCTTT.

This chain connects TRBV27 to TRBJ2-1; D assignment may be TRBD1 or TRBD2 (5 bases each). Germline CDR1 is MNHEY and CDR2 is SMNVEV (reference sequence). V was shortened by 5 bases and J by 3 bases, with 11 bases between the two germline ends. The CDR3 loop spans 14 amino acids. CDR3 amino acids: CASSIRDVYNEQFF. CDR3 sequence (DNA): TGTGCCAGCAGTATCCGGGACGTCTACAATGAGCAGTTCTTC.

The V gene is TRBV28, the J gene TRBJ2-7, with 8 positions matching TRBD1. Germline assignment: CDR1 MDHEN and CDR2 SYDVKM. The CDR3 is made up of 15 amino acids. V shed 5 bases and J 2 bases; nucleotides not matched to a gene: 8. The CDR3 DNA reads as TGTGCCAGCAGTCCCCCCCGGGACAGGACCTACGAGCAGTACTTC. It encodes CASSPPRDRTYEQYF.

This clonotype was counted ten times or more. This rearrangement joins TRBV29-1 to TRBJ1-5; D unclear. Germline CDR1 reads SQVTM; CDR2 reads ANQGSEA. Trimming took off 7 bases at V and 4 bases at J, with 17 bases between the two ends. This CDR3 is 14 amino acids long. CDR3 in DNA: TGCAGCGCCGGAGAAGGGTTATCGAATCAGCCCCAGCATTTT. It encodes CSAGEGLSNQPQHF.

The chain is built from TRBV2 and TRBJ1-5; TRBD1 agrees at 11 bases. Germline V gene sequence: CDR1 SNHLY, CDR2 FYNNEI. CDR3 size: 14 residues. The V gene end was trimmed by 4 bases and the J gene end by 7 bases; junction bases not matched to a gene: 3. CDR3 nucleotides: TGTGCCAGCAGTGGGACAGGGGGCAGGCAGCCCCAGCATTTT. This encodes CASSGTGGRQPQHF.

This clonotype was detected only a few times. The chain combines TRBV30 with TRBJ2-1, with D perhaps TRBD1 (6 bases). Per germline, CDR1 GTSNPN and CDR2 SVGIG (reference sequence). This CDR3 is 11 amino acids long. Trimming stripped 4 bases from V and 5 bases from J, with 6 bases between. The CDR3 here is CAWNRDNEQFF. CDR3 DNA sequence: TGTGCCTGGAACAGGGACAATGAGCAGTTCTTC.

This clonotype has only a few counts. V and J are TRBV20-1 and TRBJ2-1, with 8 nucleotides matching TRBD2. CDR3 length equals 16 residues. Looked up from germline, CDR1 is DFQATT and CDR2 is SNEGSKA (reference sequence). Trimming at V came to 4 bases and at J to 1 base, leaving 9 bases not matched to a gene. This CDR3 reads CSATYSGKGSYNEQFF. The CDR3 nucleotides are TGCAGTGCTACCTATAGCGGGAAAGGTTCCTACAATGAGCAGTTCTTC.